This is a list of T cell receptor beta chains from one sample in a study of CD8+ T cells in alopecia areata. Sequenced by immunoSEQ multiplex PCR; TCRdb stores in-frame clones only, minus some. The sample includes 200,000 to 250,000 clones, approximately 67% of them seen just once. This specimen consisted of CD4+ T cells sorted from blood, obtained between weeks 44 and 45, from a patient treated with tofacitinib. The source of these receptors is a human donor with alopecia areata. Both conserved end residues are part of each CDR3. D genes are given only for firm matches. Some rows have no size entry. The others give once, few or many, or a class for an expanded clone.

j_gene: TRBJ1-5
len: 17
abundance: .
v_gene: TRBV5-1
d_gene: .
CDR3aa: CASDARRGNHIHQPQHF
CDR3nt: TGCGCCAGTGACGCGCGGCGAGGCAACCATATCCATCAGCCCCAGCATTTT

j_gene: TRBJ2-2
len: 13
abundance: few
v_gene: TRBV30
d_gene: .
CDR3aa: CAWSGGAPGELFF
CDR3nt: TGTGCCTGGAGTGGGGGGGCGCCCGGGGAGCTGTTTTTT

j_gene: TRBJ1-1
len: 18
abundance: .
v_gene: TRBV9
d_gene: TRBD1
CDR3aa: CASSARTGQGTPDTEAFF
CDR3nt: TGTGCCAGCAGCGCTCGAACCGGACAGGGGACCCCCGACACTGAAGCTTTCTTT

j_gene: TRBJ1-1
len: 14
abundance: .
v_gene: TRBV19
d_gene: TRBD1
CDR3aa: CASSQKTGVTEAFF
CDR3nt: TGTGCCAGTAGTCAAAAGACAGGGGTCACTGAAGCTTTCTTT

j_gene: TRBJ2-3
len: 14
abundance: medium-sized
v_gene: TRBV5-1
d_gene: TRBD2
CDR3aa: CASSLGTSADTQYF
CDR3nt: TGCGCCAGCAGCCTCGGGACTAGTGCAGATACGCAGTATTTT

j_gene: TRBJ2-1
len: 11
abundance: .
v_gene: TRBV29-1
d_gene: .
CDR3aa: CSVERLNEQFF
CDR3nt: TGCAGCGTCGAACGACTAAACGAGCAGTTCTTC

j_gene: TRBJ2-7
len: 13
abundance: .
v_gene: TRBV5-1
d_gene: .
CDR3aa: CASSLVVDHEQYF
CDR3nt: TGCGCCAGCAGCTTGGTTGTGGACCACGAGCAGTACTTC

j_gene: TRBJ2-5
len: 13
abundance: .
v_gene: TRBV5-6
d_gene: .
CDR3aa: CASSLQLQETQYF
CDR3nt: TGTGCCAGCAGCCTACAGCTCCAAGAGACCCAGTACTTC

j_gene: TRBJ1-4
len: 12
abundance: once
v_gene: TRBV29-1
d_gene: TRBD1
CDR3aa: CSVQGLDEKLFF
CDR3nt: TGCAGCGTACAGGGGTTAGATGAAAAACTGTTTTTT

j_gene: TRBJ1-2
len: 12
abundance: .
v_gene: TRBV11-2
d_gene: .
CDR3aa: CASSPSRRGYTF
CDR3nt: TGTGCCAGCAGCCCTAGCAGACGTGGCTACACCTTC

j_gene: TRBJ1-1
len: 15
abundance: .
v_gene: TRBV29-1
d_gene: .
CDR3aa: CSVDDSGVMNTEAFF
CDR3nt: TGCAGCGTTGACGACTCAGGGGTAATGAACACTGAAGCTTTCTTT

j_gene: TRBJ2-7
len: 15
abundance: .
v_gene: TRBV11-1
d_gene: .
CDR3aa: CASSSRGDISYEQYF
CDR3nt: TGTGCCAGCAGCTCTCGTGGGGACATCTCCTACGAGCAGTACTTC

j_gene: TRBJ1-2
len: 14
abundance: .
v_gene: TRBV5-6
d_gene: TRBD1
CDR3aa: CASSSGQAGYGYTF
CDR3nt: TGTGCCAGCAGCTCAGGACAGGCCGGCTATGGCTACACCTTC

j_gene: TRBJ1-5
len: 15
abundance: .
v_gene: TRBV27
d_gene: .
CDR3aa: CASPNRGKGNQPQHF
CDR3nt: TGTGCCAGCCCAAATCGGGGGAAAGGCAATCAGCCCCAGCATTTT

j_gene: TRBJ2-7
len: 11
abundance: .
v_gene: TRBV27
d_gene: .
CDR3aa: CASSFRGEQYF
CDR3nt: TGTGCCAGCAGCTTCCGCGGCGAGCAGTACTTC

j_gene: TRBJ2-3
len: 15
abundance: once
v_gene: TRBV30
d_gene: TRBD1
CDR3aa: CAWTGTGQGADTQYF
CDR3nt: TGTGCCTGGACCGGTACCGGACAGGGAGCAGATACGCAGTATTTT

j_gene: TRBJ1-2
len: 17
abundance: .
v_gene: TRBV6-1
d_gene: TRBD1
CDR3aa: CASSEGQGLGSNYGYTF
CDR3nt: TGTGCCAGCAGTGAGGGACAGGGCCTTGGATCTAACTATGGCTACACCTTC

j_gene: TRBJ2-7
len: 14
abundance: few
v_gene: TRBV5-1
d_gene: .
CDR3aa: CASSLETHAYEQYF
CDR3nt: TGCGCCAGCAGCTTAGAGACACACGCCTACGAGCAGTACTTC

j_gene: TRBJ2-7
len: 12
abundance: .
v_gene: TRBV6-5
d_gene: .
CDR3aa: CASSMNYYEQYF
CDR3nt: TGTGCCAGCAGTATGAACTATTACGAGCAGTACTTC

j_gene: TRBJ1-1
len: 14
abundance: .
v_gene: TRBV27
d_gene: TRBD1
CDR3aa: CASSFQGVRGEAFF
CDR3nt: TGTGCCAGCAGTTTCCAGGGGGTGCGTGGTGAAGCTTTCTTT

j_gene: TRBJ1-6
len: 18
abundance: .
v_gene: TRBV30
d_gene: .
CDR3aa: CAWSSRILFGSDNSPLHF
CDR3nt: TGTGCCTGGAGTTCCCGGATACTCTTCGGTTCAGATAATTCACCCCTCCACTTT

j_gene: TRBJ1-2
len: 15
abundance: few
v_gene: TRBV4-3
d_gene: TRBD1
CDR3aa: CASSQSTGTGNGYTF
CDR3nt: TGCGCCAGCAGCCAGTCTACCGGGACAGGGAATGGCTACACCTTC

j_gene: TRBJ1-1
len: 11
abundance: .
v_gene: TRBV29-1
d_gene: TRBD1
CDR3aa: CSVAGGSEAFF
CDR3nt: TGCAGCGTTGCAGGGGGCTCTGAAGCTTTCTTT

j_gene: TRBJ2-1
len: 19
abundance: .
v_gene: TRBV27
d_gene: TRBD2
CDR3aa: CASSSPLTSGGYAYNEQFF
CDR3nt: TGTGCCAGCAGTTCCCCCTTGACTAGCGGGGGTTACGCCTACAATGAGCAGTTCTTC

j_gene: TRBJ2-7
len: 15
abundance: few
v_gene: TRBV25-1
d_gene: .
CDR3aa: CASSAGRQGLGEQYF
CDR3nt: TGTGCCAGCAGTGCCGGGCGGCAGGGCCTCGGCGAGCAGTACTTC

j_gene: TRBJ2-1
len: 16
abundance: .
v_gene: TRBV4-3
d_gene: .
CDR3aa: CASSPSGTHVVGEQFF
CDR3nt: TGCGCCAGCAGCCCCTCCGGGACACACGTAGTGGGTGAGCAGTTCTTC

j_gene: TRBJ1-1
len: 13
abundance: once
v_gene: TRBV30
d_gene: .
CDR3aa: CAWSVVGNTEAFF
CDR3nt: TGTGCCTGGAGTGTGGTCGGGAACACTGAAGCTTTCTTT

j_gene: TRBJ1-5
len: 14
abundance: .
v_gene: TRBV29-1
d_gene: .
CDR3aa: CSVGEGFSNQPQHF
CDR3nt: TGCAGCGTTGGTGAGGGGTTTAGCAATCAGCCCCAGCATTTT

j_gene: TRBJ1-1
len: 14
abundance: .
v_gene: TRBV6-1
d_gene: TRBD1
CDR3aa: CASRAGTVNTEAFF
CDR3nt: TGTGCCAGCAGGGCAGGGACAGTCAACACTGAAGCTTTCTTT

j_gene: TRBJ1-6
len: 14
abundance: few
v_gene: TRBV19
d_gene: .
CDR3aa: CASSTPVQGSPLHF
CDR3nt: TGTGCCAGTAGTACGCCCGTTCAAGGGTCACCCCTCCACTTT

j_gene: TRBJ2-1
len: 11
abundance: .
v_gene: TRBV18
d_gene: .
CDR3aa: CASSPQNEQFF
CDR3nt: TGTGCCAGCTCACCACAGAATGAGCAGTTCTTC

j_gene: TRBJ2-5
len: 15
abundance: .
v_gene: TRBV7-9
d_gene: .
CDR3aa: CASSLDLTGGETQYF
CDR3nt: TGTGCCAGCAGCTTAGATTTGACCGGAGGAGAGACCCAGTACTTC

j_gene: TRBJ2-3
len: 12
abundance: .
v_gene: TRBV30
d_gene: .
CDR3aa: CAWSVSAYTQYF
CDR3nt: TGTGCCTGGAGTGTATCCGCGTATACGCAGTATTTT

j_gene: TRBJ2-7
len: 16
abundance: .
v_gene: TRBV10-3
d_gene: .
CDR3aa: CAISESEQGGSYEQYF
CDR3nt: TGTGCCATCAGTGAGTCGGAACAGGGAGGGTCCTACGAGCAGTACTTC